This is a list of T cell receptor beta chains from one sample in a study of blood T cell repertoires in COVID-19. Sequencing used immunoSEQ multiplex PCR; TCRdb keeps in-frame clones, though not all of them. The table has 450,000 to 500,000 clones, 70% to 90% seen once. Material for sequencing was peripheral blood. These receptors all stem from a human donor in a cohort sampled during active COVID-19. Both conserved end residues are part of each CDR3. The D gene is left open where the match is weak. The listing skips clone size in some rows; elsewhere it reads once, few, many or a size class.

- | TRBJ2-4 | TRBV18 | 19 | - | CASSPRLTSSGVAKNIQYF | TGTGCCAGCTCACCACGGTTGACTAGTAGCGGCGTAGCCAAAAACATTCAGTACTTC
- | TRBJ2-1 | TRBV27 | 17 | few | CASSFIPGSRGRNEQFF | TGTGCCAGCAGTTTCATCCCCGGGAGCCGCGGTCGGAATGAGCAGTTCTTC
- | TRBJ1-2 | TRBV27 | 16 | - | CASSNGDRTSNYGYTF | TGTGCCAGCAGTAATGGAGACAGGACCTCTAACTATGGCTACACCTTC
- | TRBJ2-7 | TRBV12-3/TRBV12-4 | 11 | - | CASSSGREQYF | TGTGCCAGCAGTTCGGGTCGCGAGCAGTACTTC
- | TRBJ2-2 | TRBV4-1 | 17 | - | CASSPFGGQTNTGELFF | TGCGCCAGCAGCCCATTCGGGGGGCAGACGAACACCGGGGAGCTGTTTTTT
TRBD2 | TRBJ2-1 | TRBV5-4 | 15 | - | CASSLAGGRGDEQFF | TGTGCCAGCAGCTTGGCGGGCGGGAGAGGAGATGAGCAGTTCTTC
- | TRBJ2-7 | TRBV28 | 14 | - | CASSLPTGLDEQYF | TGTGCCAGCAGTTTACCTACAGGGTTAGACGAGCAGTACTTC
- | TRBJ1-2 | TRBV6-5 | 16 | - | CASSYLSTTEGYGYTF | TGTGCCAGCAGTTATCTCTCGACGACAGAAGGCTATGGCTACACCTTC
- | TRBJ2-6 | TRBV7-2 | 15 | once | CASSSSYSGANVLTF | TGTGCCAGCAGCTCTAGTTACTCTGGGGCCAACGTCCTGACTTTC
TRBD1 | TRBJ1-5 | TRBV6-5 | 14 | - | CASSYSTGDRPQHF | TGTGCCAGCAGTTACTCGACAGGGGATCGGCCCCAGCATTTT
- | TRBJ1-6 | TRBV4-1 | 15 | - | CASSQDREVRSPLHF | TGCGCCAGCAGCCAAGATCGGGAGGTCAGGTCACCCCTCCACTTT
- | TRBJ2-1 | TRBV2 | 17 | - | CASSAFYRDTSYNEQFF | TGTGCCAGCAGTGCGTTTTATCGGGACACCTCCTACAATGAGCAGTTCTTC
- | TRBJ2-2 | TRBV6-5 | 13 | - | CASSPTGPGELFF | TGTGCCAGCAGTCCAACAGGGCCCGGGGAGCTGTTTTTT
TRBD1 | TRBJ2-7 | TRBV11-2 | 15 | - | CASSPRQGLVREQYF | TGTGCCAGCAGCCCAAGACAGGGCCTGGTACGGGAGCAGTACTTC
TRBD2 | TRBJ2-1 | TRBV3-1/TRBV3-2 | 16 | - | CASSQRTSGSMGEQFF | TGTGCCAGCAGCCAAAGGACTAGCGGGAGCATGGGTGAGCAGTTCTTC
TRBD1 | TRBJ2-7 | TRBV28 | 19 | few | CASRSGTGWPIHVLYEQYF | TGTGCCAGCAGGTCCGGGACAGGGTGGCCAATACATGTACTCTACGAGCAGTACTTC
TRBD2 | TRBJ2-1 | TRBV28 | 14 | few | CASSLAGGDDEQFF | TGTGCCAGCAGTTTAGCGGGAGGGGACGATGAGCAGTTCTTC
- | TRBJ2-3 | TRBV10-3 | 17 | - | CAISESRGAGVGDTQYF | TGTGCCATCAGTGAGTCGAGGGGGGCGGGAGTTGGAGATACGCAGTATTTT
- | TRBJ1-1 | TRBV6-5 | 12 | - | CASSYSGNEAFF | TGTGCCAGCAGTTACTCCGGGAATGAAGCTTTCTTT
TRBD2 | TRBJ2-1 | TRBV4-3 | 17 | - | CASSQGSGSRGWNEQFF | TGCGCCAGCAGCCAGGGTAGCGGGAGTAGGGGGTGGAATGAGCAGTTCTTC
TRBD1 | TRBJ2-7 | TRBV7-3 | 15 | - | CASSSGRQGADEQYF | TGTGCCAGCAGCTCCGGTAGACAGGGGGCCGACGAGCAGTACTTC
- | TRBJ1-1 | TRBV2 | 13 | - | CASGMDSVSEAFF | TGTGCCAGCGGGATGGACTCGGTCTCTGAAGCTTTCTTT
TRBD2 | TRBJ2-5 | TRBV28 | 17 | once | CASSPLKGAGGQETQYF | TGTGCCAGCAGTCCCCTTAAAGGAGCGGGAGGACAAGAGACCCAGTACTTC
TRBD1 | TRBJ1-1 | TRBV28 | 14 | - | CASTLDRGDTEAFF | TGTGCCAGCACCCTGGACAGGGGGGACACTGAAGCTTTCTTT
TRBD1 | TRBJ1-2 | TRBV30 | 14 | - | CACLIRGRNYGYTF | TGTGCCTGCCTAATCAGGGGGCGCAACTATGGCTACACCTTC
- | TRBJ1-2 | TRBV19 | 16 | - | CASSPGGRGLNYGYTF | TGTGCCAGTAGTCCCGGTGGTAGGGGACTCAACTATGGCTACACCTTC
TRBD1 | TRBJ2-7 | TRBV7-9 | 12 | - | CASSSSGGSQYF | TGTGCCAGCAGCTCCTCAGGGGGCTCGCAGTACTTC
TRBD1 | TRBJ1-1 | TRBV28 | 15 | - | CASRTDRGRVSEAFF | TGTGCCAGCAGGACGGACAGGGGGCGCGTCTCTGAAGCTTTCTTT
TRBD2 | TRBJ2-5 | TRBV9 | 12 | once | CASSREGRTQYF | TGTGCCAGCAGCAGGGAGGGTAGGACCCAGTACTTC